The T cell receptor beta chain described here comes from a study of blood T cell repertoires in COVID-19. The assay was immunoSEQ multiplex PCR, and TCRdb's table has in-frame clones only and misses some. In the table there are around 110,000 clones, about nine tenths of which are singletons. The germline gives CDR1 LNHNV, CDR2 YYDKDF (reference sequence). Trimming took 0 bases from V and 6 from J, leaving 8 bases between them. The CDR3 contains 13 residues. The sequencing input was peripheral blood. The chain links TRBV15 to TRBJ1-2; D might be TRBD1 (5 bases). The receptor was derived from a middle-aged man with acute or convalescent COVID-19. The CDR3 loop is CATSRDVGDGYTF. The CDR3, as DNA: TGTGCCACCAGCAGAGATGTAGGGGATGGCTACACCTTC.